The TCR beta chain under discussion was sequenced for a study of cytomegalovirus exposure and HLA in healthy donors. Notes on this clone: Antigen unknown.

Study outcomes and limitations: Presence/absence analyses rested on an assumption that sequencing depth was roughly uniform across donors.

The primer mix had 60 Vbeta and 13 Jbeta primers. Generated by immunoSEQ multiplex PCR, the TCRdb table keeps only in-frame clones and is missing some. The repertoire has 180,000 or so clones, more than 75% of them found once; the top ten carry 2% to 3%. This CDR3 comprises 15 residues. V lost 10 bases and J 1 base, leaving 16 bases between the germline ends. The V gene's germline CDR1 is MNHEY and CDR2 SVGAGI. The specimen sequenced was PBMCs. The chain couples TRBV6-5 to TRBJ2-2, with D perhaps TRBD2 (6 bases). The receptor's source is a woman in her thirties in good health and CMV-seropositive. CDR3 nucleotides: TGTGCCACCCGGGGCGGGACTGTGAACACCGGGGAGCTGTTTTTT. Its protein is CATRGGTVNTGELFF.